The T cell receptor (beta chain) described here comes from a study of shared clonotypes between healthy human individuals (dated by TCRdb to between 2020 and 2021). The study in broad terms: The cohort comprised a couple of women and a few men aged 18 to 49 years. For each donor, three plates each were used for CD4 naive and CD4 memory, two plates were used for CD8 naive, and one plate was used for CD8 memory. The study deeply sequenced blood TCR repertoires of five healthy adults to estimate repertoire size and the extent of clonotype sharing between individuals. To increase sequencing depth and limit assay-specific biases, TCR repertoire library preparation and sequencing were carried out by different laboratories using diverse techniques. Each donor's leukapheresis produced roughly between roughly 0.94 and 9.5 billion PBMCs. Here is what the overall study found, with its caveats: Pairwise subsampling led to the expectation that sequencing depth would affect the degree of clonotype sharing among donors. The small number of donors limited the genetic and exposure-history diversity represented. Compared with non-shared clonotypes, clonotypes shared by all four sorted-subset donors had higher generation probabilities. Across a few donors, about 4.5% of naive CD4, over 3% of naive CD8, approximately 2.5% of memory CD4, and approximately 0.42% of memory CD8 clonotypes were shared. Naive subsets generally had larger estimated clonotype richness than memory subsets did. Incomplete sequencing was indicated by rarefaction of sorted-subset datasets, despite the large sequencing depth. Sampling was limited to blood, and TCR repertoires in tissue likely differ from TCR repertoires in blood.

Reading from cysteine to phenylalanine, the CDR3 counts 13 amino acids. Here the CDR3 DNA is all that survives: 39 bases in frame from base 1. CDR1 is given as MGHRA and CDR2 as YSYEKL, both from the germline V gene. V is cut by 4 bases and J by 1 base, and the space between the germline ends is 7 bases. Using the deep immunoSEQ assay, multiplex PCR amplified TCR CDR3 regions from genomic DNA. Extracted genomic DNA from each cell subset was spread evenly across all wells of several immunoSEQ 96-well plates, with each plate serving as a replicate. Each replicate PCR for sorted subsets received roughly 0.2 ug genomic DNA, equal to 28,000 or so T cell genomes. Purified libraries were quantified with a Qubit 3.0 fluorometer, sized on a Bioanalyzer 2100, and re-quantified with the KAPA Library Quantification kit. A separate single-read 150-cycle Illumina NextSeq 550 flow cell was used to sequence each immunoSEQ 96-well plate. The original methods were these. Because the immunoSEQ output included only junctional sequences and no quality scores, the filtering could not be the same as the filtering used for full-length reads. Sequences were annotated with PyIR, a Python wrapper for IgBLAST v1.9, using IMGT germline references to assign V/J genes and CDR3. Reads with weak V/J assignments (E-value above 1e-6), missing CDR3, stop codons, out-of-frame junctions, or ambiguous translated residues were removed. V3J clonotypes were defined as sequences sharing an identical inferred V gene, J gene, and CDR3 amino acid sequence. To compute the percentage overlap between repertoires, the number of shared unique clonotypes was divided by the size of the smaller repertoire. RTK rarefaction, the Chao1 estimator, and Recon v2.1 estimates of unobserved clonotypes were used to assess repertoire richness. Generation probabilities were computed with OLGA for all TCRbeta clonotypes obtained by the gDNA method from several donors. This is the immuneACCESS table as TCRdb keeps it, with only in-frame sequences that have V and J called. A part of the clones is gone; compared with another copy, unresolved V genes explain less than half, and the rest is unexplained. From that table come the V and J calls and clone size; the DNA was used to work out D and trimming. This sample has 550,000 to 700,000 clones in its table, and roughly 72% of those were observed once. The ten largest clones represent about 1.8% of the sample.

Worth noting for this clone: Its antigen remains unidentified. There are no base qualities to consult, and no much larger clone falls within one base.

Donors were healthy HIV-negative adults with no recently reported acute infections or vaccinations. Every donor was a Caucasian adult living in Nashville, Tennessee, USA. Magnetic negative selection was used to enrich CD4+ T cells, after which naive cells were positively selected on CD45RA and the negative fraction became the memory subset. Blood was obtained by leukapheresis, after which PBMCs were separated by Ficoll-Histopaque density gradient centrifugation and cryopreserved in liquid nitrogen vapor phase. Purity and quantity of every magnetically sorted T cell population were checked by analytical flow cytometry. Genomic DNA was isolated from each sorted fraction and quantified by UV absorbance on a Nanodrop 2000c.

Input material: memory CD4+ T cells sorted from blood. The cell subset or site label, as the study defines it: CD45RA-negative fraction. The chain is made from TRBV4-1 and TRBJ1-1, with the identity of the D gene unclear. The source of this sequence is a woman aged 25 to 45 in good health. The nucleotide sequence is given as TGCGCCAGCAGCCCGAAGCGGAACACTGAAGCTTTCTTT. It translates to CASSPKRNTEAFF.